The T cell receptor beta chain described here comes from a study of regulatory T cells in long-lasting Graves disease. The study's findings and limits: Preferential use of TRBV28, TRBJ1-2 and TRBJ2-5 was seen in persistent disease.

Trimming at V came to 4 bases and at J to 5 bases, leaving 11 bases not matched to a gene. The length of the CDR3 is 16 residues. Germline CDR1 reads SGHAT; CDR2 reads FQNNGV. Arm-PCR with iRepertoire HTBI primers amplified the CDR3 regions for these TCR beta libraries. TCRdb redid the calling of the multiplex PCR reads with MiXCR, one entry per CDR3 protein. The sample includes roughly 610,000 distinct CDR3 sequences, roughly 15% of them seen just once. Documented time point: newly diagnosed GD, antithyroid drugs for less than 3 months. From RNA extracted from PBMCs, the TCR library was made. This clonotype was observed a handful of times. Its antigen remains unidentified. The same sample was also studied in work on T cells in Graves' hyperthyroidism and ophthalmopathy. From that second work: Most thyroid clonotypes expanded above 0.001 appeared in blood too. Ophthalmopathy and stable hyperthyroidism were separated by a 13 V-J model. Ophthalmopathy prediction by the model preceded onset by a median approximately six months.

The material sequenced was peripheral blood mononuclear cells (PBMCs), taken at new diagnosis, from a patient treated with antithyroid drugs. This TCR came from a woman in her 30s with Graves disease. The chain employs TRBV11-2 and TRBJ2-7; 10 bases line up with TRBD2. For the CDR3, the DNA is TGTGCCAGCAGCTATACCCCGGGACTAGCGTTACACGAGCAGTACTTC. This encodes CASSYTPGLALHEQYF.